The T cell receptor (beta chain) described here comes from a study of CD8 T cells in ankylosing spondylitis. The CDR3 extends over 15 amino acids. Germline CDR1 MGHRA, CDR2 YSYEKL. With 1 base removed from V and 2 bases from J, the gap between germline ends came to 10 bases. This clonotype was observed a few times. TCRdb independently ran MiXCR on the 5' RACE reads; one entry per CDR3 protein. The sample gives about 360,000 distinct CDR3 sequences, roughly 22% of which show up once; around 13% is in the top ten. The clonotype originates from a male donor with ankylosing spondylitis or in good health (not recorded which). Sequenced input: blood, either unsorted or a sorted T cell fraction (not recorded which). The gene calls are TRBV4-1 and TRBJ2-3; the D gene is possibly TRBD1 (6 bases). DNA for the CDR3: TGCGCCAGCAGCCAAGGGACAGACCTCACAGATACGCAGTATTTT. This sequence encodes CASSQGTDLTDTQYF.